The rows below give T cell receptor beta chains drawn from one sample of a study of blood T cell repertoires in COVID-19. The assay was immunoSEQ multiplex PCR, and TCRdb's table has in-frame clones only and misses some. The data contain around 130,000 clones, 60% to 80% of them singletons. Specimen: peripheral blood. Every receptor here comes from a human donor in a cohort sampled during active COVID-19. Both conserved end residues are part of each CDR3. The order of the fields is clone size, J gene, V gene, D gene, CDR3 protein, CDR3 DNA. The D gene is left open where the match is weak. Clone size appears in some rows only: once, few, many, or a class for an expanded clone.

>NA|TRBJ2-7|TRBV5-6|TRBD2
CASQTSGRAYEQYF
TGTGCCAGCCAGACTAGCGGGAGGGCCTACGAGCAGTACTTC
>NA|TRBJ1-1|TRBV20-1|NA
CSASHLRELWAFF
TGCAGTGCTAGTCACCTCAGGGAACTGTGGGCTTTCTTT
>NA|TRBJ2-7|TRBV28|NA
CASKLPAVYEQYF
TGTGCCAGCAAGCTCCCGGCGGTCTACGAGCAGTACTTC
>NA|TRBJ2-5|TRBV27|TRBD2
CASSLLGGSGLANLKTQYF
TGTGCCAGCAGTTTATTAGGGGGCTCGGGACTAGCGAATTTGAAGACCCAGTACTTC
>NA|TRBJ1-2|TRBV4-1|NA
CASSPPEGANYGYTF
TGCGCCAGCAGCCCCCCGGAGGGAGCTAACTATGGCTACACCTTC
>NA|TRBJ2-7|TRBV28|NA
CASTSSSYEQYF
TGTGCCAGCACCTCGAGCTCCTACGAGCAGTACTTC
>NA|TRBJ2-5|TRBV14|NA
CASSQERGQETQYF
TGTGCCAGCAGCCAAGAGAGAGGACAAGAGACCCAGTACTTC
>NA|TRBJ2-2|TRBV5-4|TRBD1
CAGEQGDTGELFF
TGTGCCGGGGAACAGGGGGACACCGGGGAGCTGTTTTTT
>NA|TRBJ1-6|TRBV5-1|TRBD1
CASSLEGQASSPLHF
TGCGCCAGCAGCTTGGAGGGACAGGCGAGTTCACCCCTCCACTTT
>NA|TRBJ1-2|TRBV21-1|NA
CASTPGTAACGYTF
TGTGCCAGCACCCCCGGGACAGCGGCATGCGGCTACACCTTC
>NA|TRBJ1-1|TRBV14|TRBD1
CASSRDRGLGEAFF
TGTGCCAGCAGCCGGGACAGGGGGCTTGGTGAAGCTTTCTTT
>NA|TRBJ2-3|TRBV30|NA
CAWSVGVRSTDTQYF
TGTGCCTGGAGTGTAGGCGTCAGGAGCACAGATACGCAGTATTTT
>NA|TRBJ2-7|TRBV6-5|TRBD2
CASSPTSGSYEQYF
TGTGCCAGCAGCCCGACTAGCGGGAGCTACGAGCAGTACTTC
>NA|TRBJ2-7|TRBV30|TRBD1
CAWSTRQGQDNEQYF
TGTGCCTGGAGTACCAGGCAGGGACAGGACAACGAGCAGTACTTC
>NA|TRBJ2-7|TRBV29-1|NA
CSVVVASSYEQYF
TGCAGCGTTGTGGTGGCTAGCTCCTACGAGCAGTACTTC
>NA|TRBJ2-7|TRBV2|TRBD2
CASSEVGEAGGLDEQYF
TGTGCCAGCAGTGAAGTGGGGGAGGCGGGAGGGCTTGACGAGCAGTACTTC
>NA|TRBJ1-3|TRBV5-1|NA
CASSLVTGAGNTIYF
TGCGCCAGCAGCTTGGTCACCGGGGCTGGAAACACCATATATTTT
>NA|TRBJ1-1|TRBV6-6|NA
CASSNQQGRDTEAFF
TGTGCCAGCAGTAACCAACAGGGTAGGGACACTGAAGCTTTCTTT
>few|TRBJ1-1|TRBV7-2|NA
CASSPQALITEAFF
TGTGCCAGCAGCCCACAGGCTCTGATCACTGAAGCTTTCTTT
>NA|TRBJ2-7|TRBV27|TRBD1
CASSASGTGGSYEQYF
TGTGCCAGCAGTGCCTCCGGGACAGGGGGTTCCTACGAGCAGTACTTC
>NA|TRBJ2-5|TRBV29-1|NA
CSVRLGRLLAETQYF
TGCAGCGTCCGCTTGGGGCGATTGTTGGCAGAGACCCAGTACTTC
>NA|TRBJ2-3|TRBV11-2|TRBD2
CASSFPAGGDTQYF
TGTGCCAGCAGCTTCCCGGCGGGAGGGGATACGCAGTATTTT
>NA|TRBJ1-1|TRBV10-3|TRBD1
CAISESGTGGSEAFF
TGTGCCATCAGTGAAAGTGGGACAGGGGGCTCTGAAGCTTTCTTT
>NA|TRBJ2-7|TRBV29-1|TRBD2
CSVGGTSGRTYEQYF
TGCAGCGTTGGGGGGACTAGCGGGAGAACCTACGAGCAGTACTTC
>few|TRBJ2-2|TRBV5-1|TRBD1
CASSLGQGANTGELFF
TGCGCCAGCAGCTTGGGACAGGGGGCGAATACCGGGGAGCTGTTTTTT
>NA|TRBJ1-2|TRBV6-5|TRBD1
CASRPGQGNGYTF
TGTGCCAGCAGACCGGGACAGGGGAATGGCTACACCTTC